The 17 T cell receptor beta chains in this list originate from one sample, sequenced in a study of T cells in Graves' hyperthyroidism and ophthalmopathy. RNA transcripts provided the source from which TCR beta CDR3 regions were amplified. The HTBI set primed first-round TCR CDR3 RT-PCR. TCRdb re-derived calls from the multiplex PCR reads in MiXCR, one entry per CDR3 protein. The table shows around 350,000 distinct CDR3 sequences, with about 13% occurring only once. Source material: blood. The receptor set was obtained from a woman between 18 and 29 years old with Graves' hyperthyroidism.

This clonotype appeared many times. The CDR3 region has the DNA TGCGCCAGCAGCGTATCGGTCCAGGGGGACTATGGCTACACCTTC. Residues: CASSVSVQGDYGYTF. The rearrangement links TRBV5-1 to TRBJ1-2; 7 bases agree with TRBD1. The germline V gene encodes CDR1 SGHRS and CDR2 YFSETQ. This CDR3 has 15 residues. The V segment lost 4 bases and the J segment 3 bases; nucleotides outside the gene matches: 9.

This clonotype was counted only a few times. This sequence joins TRBV4-1 and TRBJ1-4, with a weak D call TRBD1 (5 bases). The CDR3 covers 15 residues. With 0 bases removed from V and 10 bases from J, the gap between germline ends came to 15 bases. Per the germline V gene, CDR1 is MGHRA and CDR2 is YSYEKL. The CDR3 protein is CASSQDHGAFGKLFF. The CDR3 nucleotides are TGCGCCAGCAGCCAAGATCACGGGGCGTTCGGAAAACTGTTTTTT.

This clonotype was seen ten or more times. The chain has TRBV28 and TRBJ1-5; TRBD1 aligns across 7 bases. This CDR3 spans 15 amino acids. V trimming: 6 bases; J trimming: 2 bases; junction bases outside the gene matches: 7. The V gene's germline CDR1 is MDHEN and CDR2 SYDVKM. The CDR3 nucleotides are TGTGCCAGCAGCACCACAGGGGAGCGCAATCAGCCCCAGCATTTT. Protein product: CASSTTGERNQPQHF.

This clonotype was counted between two and nine times. V is TRBV28 and J is TRBJ1-4, with D tentatively TRBD1 (5 bases). Germline V lookup: CDR1 MDHEN, CDR2 SYDVKM. Trimming took 4 bases from V and 3 from J, leaving 15 bases between them. CDR3 size: 16 residues. CDR3 residues: CASSSVGDSPNEKLFF. CDR3 DNA: TGTGCCAGCAGTTCGGTGGGCGACAGCCCTAATGAAAAACTGTTTTTT. Together with reference TRBV28 and TRBJ1-4, the CDR3 gives the full variable domain: DVKVTQSSRYLVKRTGEKVFLECVQDMDHENMFWYRQDPGLGLRLIYFSYDVKMKEKGDIPEGYSVSREKKERFSLILESASTNQTSMYLCASSSVGDSPNEKLFFGSGTQLSVL.

This clonotype was detected a few times. The chain recombines TRBV9 with TRBJ2-7; perhaps TRBD1 as D (6 bases). Trimming stripped 1 base from V and 4 bases from J, with 12 bases between. The CDR3 loop spans 14 amino acids. Germline CDR1 SGDLS, CDR2 YYNGEE. CDR3: CASSVSGETYEQYF. Here the CDR3 DNA reads TGTGCCAGCAGCGTATCAGGGGAGACGTACGAGCAGTACTTC. The variable domain in full, completed from reference TRBV9 and TRBJ2-7, reads DSGVTQTPKHLITATGQRVTLRCSPRSGDLSVYWYQQSLDQGLQFLIQYYNGEERAKGNILERFSAQQFPDLHSELNLSSLELGDSALYFCASSVSGETYEQYFGPGTRLTVT.

This clonotype has a count of ten or more. V gene TRBV7-2 combines with J gene TRBJ1-5, with TRBD1 as a possible D gene (6 bases). Germline V gene lookup returns CDR1 SGHTA and CDR2 FQGNSA. The CDR3 has 14 residues. V lost 1 base and J lost 6, with 10 bases in between. The CDR3 reads CASSLGQVSQPQHF. The CDR3 bases are TGTGCCAGCAGCTTAGGACAGGTCAGTCAGCCCCAGCATTTT.

The CDR3 here is CAISVSGDFYNEQFF. CDR3 sequence (DNA): TGTGCCATCAGTGTCTCCGGGGACTTCTACAATGAGCAGTTCTTC. The chain has TRBV10-3 and TRBJ2-1, with D maybe TRBD2 (6 bases). The CDR3 loop spans 15 amino acids. Germline-derived CDR1 and CDR2 are ENHRY and SYGVKD. The ends were cut back, 4 bases at V and 3 bases at J, with 13 bases in the middle.

This clonotype was observed a few times. The chain joins TRBV29-1 to TRBJ2-5; no definite D call. Trimming cost V 4 bases and J 5 bases, with 8 bases left between them. CDR3 length: 11 residues. Germline V lookup: CDR1 SQVTM, CDR2 ANQGSEA. CDR3 loop: CSVAGAETQYF. In nucleotides, the CDR3 is TGCAGCGTTGCAGGCGCGGAGACCCAGTACTTC.

The CDR3 region is CASSLSQGEAYNQPQHF. The CDR3 DNA reads TGTGCCAGCAGCTTGTCCCAGGGGGAGGCCTACAATCAGCCCCAGCATTTT. The rearrangement joins TRBV5-6 to TRBJ1-5, with TRBD1 matching over 7 bases. There are 17 residues in the CDR3. V lost 1 base, J lost 3 bases, and 10 bases stayed unmatched. The germline CDR1 and CDR2 sequences are SGHDT and YYEEEE. Using reference TRBV5-6 and TRBJ1-5 for the parts outside the CDR3, the full variable domain is DAGVTQSPTHLIKTRGQQVTLRCSPKSGHDTVSWYQQALGQGPQFIFQYYEEEERQRGNFPDRFSGHQFPNYSSELNVNALLLGDSALYLCASSLSQGEAYNQPQHFGDGTRLSIL.

The chain carries TRBV12-5 and TRBJ1-2; 10 bases fit TRBD1. Germline CDR1 reads LGHNT; CDR2 reads FRNRAP. The V segment lost 2 bases and the J segment 8 bases; nucleotides outside the gene matches: 14. The CDR3 sequence is 17 residues long. CDR3 protein: CASGLPLRQGAMGGYTF. The CDR3 DNA follows: TGTGCTAGTGGTTTGCCGCTTAGACAGGGGGCCATGGGCGGCTACACCTTC. The variable domain in full, completed from reference TRBV12-5 and TRBJ1-2, reads DARVTQTPRHKVTEMGQEVTMRCQPILGHNTVFWYRQTMMQGLELLAYFRNRAPLDDSGMPKDRFSAEMPDATLATLKIQPSEPRDSAVYFCASGLPLRQGAMGGYTFGSGTRLTVV.

The sample holds a few counts of this clonotype. V is TRBV6-5 and J is TRBJ1-1; D is possibly TRBD1 (6 bases). The V gene's germline CDR1 is MNHEY and CDR2 SVGAGI. This CDR3 contains 13 residues. V lost 2 bases, J lost 11 bases, and 15 bases lay in between. CDR3 DNA sequence: TGTGCCAGCAGTTACCCCGGTCAGGGGCGTGCTTTCTTT. Translated: CASSYPGQGRAFF.

This clonotype was counted ten times or more. V and J are TRBV11-2 and TRBJ1-2; D may be TRBD1 (5 bases). The CDR3 contains 15 residues. CDR1 SGHAT and CDR2 FQNNGV come from the germline V gene. V lost 2 bases to trimming and J lost 6 bases, with 16 bases between them. Here the CDR3 reads CASSLFSVWGDGYTF. The CDR3, as DNA: TGTGCCAGCAGCTTATTCTCTGTTTGGGGGGATGGCTACACCTTC.

This chain connects TRBV19 to TRBJ2-1; 11 bases line up with TRBD2. Germline trimming cut 7 bases from V and 9 bases from J; bases unmatched to any gene: 14. The length of the CDR3 is 16 residues. CDR1 and CDR2 from the germline V gene are LNHDA and SQIVND (reference sequence). As DNA, the CDR3 is TGTGCCAGTACCAAACGAACTAGCGGGAGAGAACTTGAGCAGTTCTTC. Its translation is CASTKRTSGRELEQFF.

This clonotype was recorded at least ten times. This chain joins TRBV7-3 and TRBJ2-3, with TRBD2 identical over 8 bases. CDR1 is SGHTA, CDR2 FQGTGA, per germline. With V trimmed by 2 bases and J by 0 bases, 7 bases remained unmatched. The CDR3 covers 17 residues. The DNA of the CDR3 is TGTGCCAGCAGCTTACACGGAGCGGGAGCTAGCACAGATACGCAGTATTTT. It yields the protein CASSLHGAGASTDTQYF.

This clonotype was picked up many times. The chain links TRBV20-1 to TRBJ1-1; D might be TRBD1 (5 bases). V shed 0 bases and J shed 4 bases, with 15 bases lying between them. The CDR3 has 15 residues. In germline, CDR1 is DFQATT, CDR2 SNEGSKA (reference sequence). CDR3 amino acids: CSARDLWDSGTEAFF. CDR3 in DNA: TGCAGTGCTAGAGATTTGTGGGACTCAGGCACTGAAGCTTTCTTT.

The rearrangement uses TRBV12-3 or TRBV12-4 and TRBJ1-4; D not certain. This CDR3 comprises 13 residues. V was trimmed by 6 bases and J by 4 bases, leaving 9 bases between them. The CDR3 here is CASSSTLNEKLFF. The CDR3 DNA sequence: TGTGCCAGCAGCTCGACGCTTAATGAAAAACTGTTTTTT.

This clonotype occurred a few times. The chain is built from TRBV4-1 and TRBJ1-6; D may be TRBD1 (5 bases). V was trimmed by 3 bases and J by 7 bases, leaving 22 bases between them. This CDR3 is built from 18 residues. In germline, CDR1 is MGHRA, CDR2 YSYEKL. The CDR3 sequence: CASSQKSPGWDPNSPLHF. CDR3 bases: TGCGCCAGCAGCCAGAAAAGCCCAGGCTGGGACCCAAATTCACCCCTCCACTTT.